These T cell receptor beta chains were read from a single sample in a study of graft-versus-host responses after intestinal transplantation. Profiling relied on immunoSEQ multiplex PCR, and the TCRdb table lists in-frame clones only, not all of them. The data contain around 21,000 clones, 33% of them singletons. The sample was alloreactive CD8+ T cells from a mixed lymphocyte reaction culture, taken before intestinal transplant. All receptors come from a human patient who received an intestinal transplant. Both conserved end residues are part of each CDR3.

CDR3 | J | V
CASSLTGLPGNTIYF | TRBJ1-3 | TRBV13
CAISGRDQPPHTDTQYF | TRBJ2-3 | TRBV10-3
CASSRALAVWPETQYF | TRBJ2-5 | TRBV5-6
CASSVSGGAGETQYF | TRBJ2-5 | TRBV7-3
CAWSGGNEAFF | TRBJ1-1 | TRBV30
CASSPADHTDTQYF | TRBJ2-3 | TRBV11-2
CASSQVGGGGEQYF | TRBJ2-7 | TRBV4-1
CASSLDVREQYF | TRBJ2-7 | TRBV7-9
CASSFTSGYNEQFF | TRBJ2-1 | TRBV27
CASSYGGLANYGYTF | TRBJ1-2 | TRBV6-5
CASQSIGTTIPYEQYF | TRBJ2-7 | TRBV27
CASISEIQRGEQYF | TRBJ2-7 | TRBV7-9
CASSQGGTEVETQYF | TRBJ2-5 | TRBV4-3
CASSWTGGGYTF | TRBJ1-2 | TRBV6-1
CASSFASGRAYEQYF | TRBJ2-7 | TRBV7-6
CASSFGTGGNSPLHF | TRBJ1-6 | TRBV5-6
CASSLVARGTEAFF | TRBJ1-1 | TRBV5-4
CASSYSPATNEKLFF | TRBJ1-4 | TRBV6-5
CASSPSGGVNSPLHF | TRBJ1-6 | TRBV9
CASSMGTGYEQYF | TRBJ2-7 | TRBV19
CASKTLSYNEQFF | TRBJ2-1 | TRBV6-5
CASGLGPNSYNEQFF | TRBJ2-1 | TRBV12-5
CASSQGASYLAKNIQYF | TRBJ2-4 | TRBV4-1
CASSEGPGLGNEQFF | TRBJ2-1 | TRBV2
CASFTLSRPRANYGYTF | TRBJ1-2 | TRBV18
CAFGMGLAGEQTSTDTQYF | TRBJ2-3 | TRBV2
CASSYTLTGSDFGYTF | TRBJ1-2 | TRBV6-5
CASSLQGAEAFF | TRBJ1-1 | TRBV27
CASRELMNTEAFF | TRBJ1-1 | TRBV6-8
CASSRLAGGLDEQFF | TRBJ2-1 | TRBV4-3
CASSNPGTVEGETQYF | TRBJ2-5 | TRBV11-2
CASSLPRGAGWNEQFF | TRBJ2-1 | TRBV27
CASSQDPAGQGETQYF | TRBJ2-5 | TRBV4-1
CASSLLQGSPYEQYF | TRBJ2-7 | TRBV27
CAISGDRVQPQHF | TRBJ1-5 | TRBV10-3
CASSYFSANYGYTF | TRBJ1-2 | TRBV6-6